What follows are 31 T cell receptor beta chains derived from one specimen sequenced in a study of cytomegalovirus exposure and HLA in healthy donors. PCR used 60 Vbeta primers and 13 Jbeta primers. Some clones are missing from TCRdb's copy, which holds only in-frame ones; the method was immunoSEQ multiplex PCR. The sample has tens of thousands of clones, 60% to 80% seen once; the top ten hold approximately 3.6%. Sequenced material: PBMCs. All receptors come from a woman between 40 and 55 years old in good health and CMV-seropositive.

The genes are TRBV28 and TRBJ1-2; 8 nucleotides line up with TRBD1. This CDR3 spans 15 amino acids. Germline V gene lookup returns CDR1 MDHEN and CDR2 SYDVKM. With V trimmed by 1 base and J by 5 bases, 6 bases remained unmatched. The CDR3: CASSLSAGGFYGYTF. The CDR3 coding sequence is TGTGCCAGCAGTTTATCAGCAGGGGGCTTTTATGGCTACACCTTC.

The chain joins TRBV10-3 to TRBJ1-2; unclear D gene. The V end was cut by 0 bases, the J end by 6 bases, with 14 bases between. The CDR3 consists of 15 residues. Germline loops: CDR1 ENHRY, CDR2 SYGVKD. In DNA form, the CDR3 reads TGTGCCATCAGTGAGTCGACTCTGAGGGTAAATGGCTACACCTTC. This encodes CAISESTLRVNGYTF.

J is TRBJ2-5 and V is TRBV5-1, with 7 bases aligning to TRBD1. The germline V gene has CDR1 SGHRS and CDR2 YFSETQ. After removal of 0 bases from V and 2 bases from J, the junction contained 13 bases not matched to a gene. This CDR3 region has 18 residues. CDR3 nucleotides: TGCGCCAGCAGCTTGGGGAGACAGGGACGGGATCCACAAGAGACCCAGTACTTC. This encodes CASSLGRQGRDPQETQYF.

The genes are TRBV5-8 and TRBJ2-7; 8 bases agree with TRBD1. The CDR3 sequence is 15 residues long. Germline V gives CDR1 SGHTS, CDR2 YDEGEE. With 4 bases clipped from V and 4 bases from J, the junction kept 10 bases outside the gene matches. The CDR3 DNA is TGTGCCAGCAGCACCCAAGGGACAGGAAATTACGAGCAGTACTTC. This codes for CASSTQGTGNYEQYF. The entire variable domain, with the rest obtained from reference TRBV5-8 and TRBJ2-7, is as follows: EAGVTQSPTHLIKTRGQQATLRCSPISGHTSVYWYQQALGLGLQFLLWYDEGEERNRGNFPPRFSGRQFPNYSSELNVNALELEDSALYLCASSTQGTGNYEQYFGPGTRLTVT.

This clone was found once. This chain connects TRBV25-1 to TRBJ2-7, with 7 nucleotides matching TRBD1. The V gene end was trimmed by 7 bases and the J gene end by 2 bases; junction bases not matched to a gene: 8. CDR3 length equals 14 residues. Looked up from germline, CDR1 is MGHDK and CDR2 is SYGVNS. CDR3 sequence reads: CASTLTGSAYEQYF. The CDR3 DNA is TGTGCCAGCACCTTGACAGGGTCTGCCTACGAGCAGTACTTC.

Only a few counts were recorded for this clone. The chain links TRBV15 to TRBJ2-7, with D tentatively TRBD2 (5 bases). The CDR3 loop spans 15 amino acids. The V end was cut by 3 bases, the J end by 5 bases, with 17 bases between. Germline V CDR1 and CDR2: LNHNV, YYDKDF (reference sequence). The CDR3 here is CATSSAHGDLHEQYF. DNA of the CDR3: TGTGCCACCAGCAGTGCGCACGGGGATCTCCACGAGCAGTACTTC. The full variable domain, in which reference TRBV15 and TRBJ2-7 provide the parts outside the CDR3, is DAMVIQNPRYQVTQFGKPVTLSCSQTLNHNVMYWYQQKSSQAPKLLFHYYDKDFNNEADTPDNFQSRRPNTSFCFLDIRSPGLGDTAMYLCATSSAHGDLHEQYFGPGTRLTVT.

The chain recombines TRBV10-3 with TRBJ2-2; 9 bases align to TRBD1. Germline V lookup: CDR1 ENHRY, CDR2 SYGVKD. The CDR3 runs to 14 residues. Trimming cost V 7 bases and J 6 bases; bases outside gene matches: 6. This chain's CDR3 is CAIKGQGDAGELFF. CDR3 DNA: TGTGCCATCAAGGGACAGGGCGATGCCGGGGAGCTGTTTTTT.

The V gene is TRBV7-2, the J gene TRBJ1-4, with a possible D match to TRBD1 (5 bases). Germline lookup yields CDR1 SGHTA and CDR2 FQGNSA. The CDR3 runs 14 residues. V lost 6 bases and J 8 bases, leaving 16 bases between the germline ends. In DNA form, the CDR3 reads TGTGCCAGCAGACGAACAGGACAACGGGAAAAACTGTTTTTT. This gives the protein CASRRTGQREKLFF.

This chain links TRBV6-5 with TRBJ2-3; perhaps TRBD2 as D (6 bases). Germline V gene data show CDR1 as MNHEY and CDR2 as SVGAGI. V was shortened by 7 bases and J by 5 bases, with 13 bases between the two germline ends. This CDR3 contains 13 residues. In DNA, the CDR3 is TGTGCCAGCAATAGGAGGGGCGGAGATACGCAGTATTTT. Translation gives CASNRRGGDTQYF.

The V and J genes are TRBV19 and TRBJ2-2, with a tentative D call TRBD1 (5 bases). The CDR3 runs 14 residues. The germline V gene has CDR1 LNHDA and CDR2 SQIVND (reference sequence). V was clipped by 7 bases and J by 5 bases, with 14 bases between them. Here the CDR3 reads CASTLRTPTGELFF. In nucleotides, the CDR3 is TGTGCCAGTACCCTCCGGACACCTACCGGGGAGCTGTTTTTT.

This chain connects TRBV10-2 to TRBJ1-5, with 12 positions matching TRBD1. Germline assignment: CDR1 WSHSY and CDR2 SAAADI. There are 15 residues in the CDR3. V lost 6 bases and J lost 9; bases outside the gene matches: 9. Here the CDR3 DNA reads TGCGCCAGCAGCCTGGGACAGGGGGCGGGTGGGCCCCAGCATTTT. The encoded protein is CASSLGQGAGGPQHF.

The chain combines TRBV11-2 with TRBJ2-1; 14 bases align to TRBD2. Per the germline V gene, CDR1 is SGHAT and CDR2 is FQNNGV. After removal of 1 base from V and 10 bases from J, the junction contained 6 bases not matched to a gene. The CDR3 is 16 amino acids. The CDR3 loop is CASSLGTSGGWGEQFF. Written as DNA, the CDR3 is TGTGCCAGCAGCTTAGGGACTAGCGGGGGGTGGGGGGAGCAGTTCTTC.

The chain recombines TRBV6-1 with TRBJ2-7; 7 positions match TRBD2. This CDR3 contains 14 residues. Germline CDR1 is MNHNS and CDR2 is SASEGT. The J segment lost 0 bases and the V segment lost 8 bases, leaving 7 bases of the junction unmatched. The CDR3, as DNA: TGTGCCAGCCTAGGACTAGGCAGCTCCTACGAGCAGTACTTC. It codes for CASLGLGSSYEQYF.

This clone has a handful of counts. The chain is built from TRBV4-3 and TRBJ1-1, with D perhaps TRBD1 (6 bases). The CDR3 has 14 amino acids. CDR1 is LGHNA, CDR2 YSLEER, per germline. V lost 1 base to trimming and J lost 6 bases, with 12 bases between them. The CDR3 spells CASSQVRGAAEAFF. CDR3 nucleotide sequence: TGCGCCAGCAGCCAAGTCCGGGGGGCAGCTGAAGCTTTCTTT.

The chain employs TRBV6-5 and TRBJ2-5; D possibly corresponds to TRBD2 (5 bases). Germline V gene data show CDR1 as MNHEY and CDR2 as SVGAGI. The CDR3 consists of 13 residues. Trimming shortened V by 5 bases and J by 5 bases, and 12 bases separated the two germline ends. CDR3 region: CASSVGGLETQYF. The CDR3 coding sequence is TGTGCCAGCAGTGTCGGAGGCCTCGAGACCCAGTACTTC.

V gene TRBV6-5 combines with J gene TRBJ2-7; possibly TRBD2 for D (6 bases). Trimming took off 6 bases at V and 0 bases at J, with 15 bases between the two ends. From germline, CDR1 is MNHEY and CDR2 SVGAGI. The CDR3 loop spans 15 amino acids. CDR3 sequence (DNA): TGTGCCAGCAGGGTTCTGGAGACTAGCTCCTACGAGCAGTACTTC. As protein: CASRVLETSSYEQYF.

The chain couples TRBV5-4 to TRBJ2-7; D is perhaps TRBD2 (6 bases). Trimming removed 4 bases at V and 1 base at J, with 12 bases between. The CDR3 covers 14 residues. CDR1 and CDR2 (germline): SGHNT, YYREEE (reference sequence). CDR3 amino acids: CASSSTGESYEQYF. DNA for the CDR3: TGTGCCAGCAGCAGCACGGGGGAGTCCTACGAGCAGTACTTC.

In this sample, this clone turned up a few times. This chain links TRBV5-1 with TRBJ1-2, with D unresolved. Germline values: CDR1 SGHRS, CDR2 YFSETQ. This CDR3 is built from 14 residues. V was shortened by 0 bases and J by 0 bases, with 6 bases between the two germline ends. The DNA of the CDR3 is TGCGCCAGCAGCTTGGACGCAGCTAACTATGGCTACACCTTC. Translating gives CASSLDAANYGYTF.

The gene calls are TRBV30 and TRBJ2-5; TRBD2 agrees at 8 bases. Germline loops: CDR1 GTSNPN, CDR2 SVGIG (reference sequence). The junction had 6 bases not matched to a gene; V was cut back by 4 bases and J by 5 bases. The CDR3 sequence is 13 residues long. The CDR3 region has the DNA TGTGCCTGGAAGGATAGCGGGGTTGAGACCCAGTACTTC. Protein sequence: CAWKDSGVETQYF.

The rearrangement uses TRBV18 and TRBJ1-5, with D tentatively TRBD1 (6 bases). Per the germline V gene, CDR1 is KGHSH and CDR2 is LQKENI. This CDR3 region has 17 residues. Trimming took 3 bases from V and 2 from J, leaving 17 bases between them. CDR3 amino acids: CASSPNRVAFGNQPQHF. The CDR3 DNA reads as TGTGCCAGCTCACCGAACAGGGTGGCGTTTGGCAATCAGCCCCAGCATTTT.

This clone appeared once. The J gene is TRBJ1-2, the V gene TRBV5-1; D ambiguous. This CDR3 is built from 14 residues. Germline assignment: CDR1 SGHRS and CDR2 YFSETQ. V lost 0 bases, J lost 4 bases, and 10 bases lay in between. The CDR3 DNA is TGCGCCAGCAGCTTGGGGGGAGGACCCTATGGCTACACCTTC. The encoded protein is CASSLGGGPYGYTF.

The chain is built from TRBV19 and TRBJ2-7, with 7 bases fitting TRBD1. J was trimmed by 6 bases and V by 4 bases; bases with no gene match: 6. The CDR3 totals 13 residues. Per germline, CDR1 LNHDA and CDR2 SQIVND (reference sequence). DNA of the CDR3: TGTGCCAGTAGTACCTGGGACAGAACCGAGCAGTACTTC. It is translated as CASSTWDRTEQYF.

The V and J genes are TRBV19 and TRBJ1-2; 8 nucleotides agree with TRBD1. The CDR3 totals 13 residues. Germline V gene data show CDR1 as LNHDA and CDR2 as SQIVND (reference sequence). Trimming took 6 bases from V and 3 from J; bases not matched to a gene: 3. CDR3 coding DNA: TGTGCCAGTAGAATGACAGGGGACTATGGCTACACCTTC. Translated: CASRMTGDYGYTF. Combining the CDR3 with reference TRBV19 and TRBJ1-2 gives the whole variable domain DGGITQSPKYLFRKEGQNVTLSCEQNLNHDAMYWYRQDPGQGLRLIYYSQIVNDFQKGDIAEGYSVSREKKESFPLTVTSAQKNPTAFYLCASRMTGDYGYTFGSGTRLTVV.

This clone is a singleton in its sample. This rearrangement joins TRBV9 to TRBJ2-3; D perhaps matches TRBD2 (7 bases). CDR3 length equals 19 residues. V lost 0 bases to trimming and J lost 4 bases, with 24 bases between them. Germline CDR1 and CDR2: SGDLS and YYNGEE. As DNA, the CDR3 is TGTGCCAGCAGCGTAGATGTAGGGGGAGGGGGTAGATTCGCAGATACGCAGTATTTT. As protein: CASSVDVGGGGRFADTQYF.

CDR3 residues: CASSDWDSLSETQYF. The CDR3 DNA reads as TGTGCCAGCAGTGATTGGGACAGCCTTTCCGAGACCCAGTACTTC. This rearrangement joins TRBV6-1 to TRBJ2-5; TRBD1 agrees at 7 bases. Germline V gives CDR1 MNHNS, CDR2 SASEGT. The CDR3 contains 15 residues. V trimming: 3 bases; J trimming: 5 bases; junction bases outside the gene matches: 9.

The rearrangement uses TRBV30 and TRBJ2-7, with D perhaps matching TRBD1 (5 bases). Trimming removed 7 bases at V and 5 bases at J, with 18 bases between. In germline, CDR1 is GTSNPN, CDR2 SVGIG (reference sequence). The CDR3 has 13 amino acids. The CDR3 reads CASQEKGLDEQYF. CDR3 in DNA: TGTGCCTCCCAGGAGAAGGGGTTGGACGAGCAGTACTTC. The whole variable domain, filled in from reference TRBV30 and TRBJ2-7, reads SQTIHQWPATLVQPVGSPLSLECTVEGTSNPNLYWYRQAAGRGLQLLFYSVGIGQISSEVPQNLSASRPQDRQFILSSKKLLLSDSGFYLCASQEKGLDEQYFGPGTRLTVT.

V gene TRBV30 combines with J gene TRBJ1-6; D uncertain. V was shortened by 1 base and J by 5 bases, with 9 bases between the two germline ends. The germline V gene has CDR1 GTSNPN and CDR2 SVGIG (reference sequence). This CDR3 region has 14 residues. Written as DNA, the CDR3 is TGTGCCTGGAGTGCCGGGATTCATAATTCACCCCTCCACTTT. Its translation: CAWSAGIHNSPLHF.

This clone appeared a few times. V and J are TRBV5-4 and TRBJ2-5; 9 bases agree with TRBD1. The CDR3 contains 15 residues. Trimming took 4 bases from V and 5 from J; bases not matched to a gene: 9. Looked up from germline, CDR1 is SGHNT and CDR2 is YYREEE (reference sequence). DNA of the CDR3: TGTGCCAGCAGCCGACAGCATGACAGGGGGGAGACCCAGTACTTC. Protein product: CASSRQHDRGETQYF.

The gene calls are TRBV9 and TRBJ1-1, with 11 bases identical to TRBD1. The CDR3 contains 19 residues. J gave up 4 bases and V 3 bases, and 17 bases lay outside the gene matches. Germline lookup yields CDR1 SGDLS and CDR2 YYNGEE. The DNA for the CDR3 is TGTGCCAGCAGCGCCTTACCGATTGGACAGGGGGCTGGAGGCACTGAAGCTTTCTTT. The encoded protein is CASSALPIGQGAGGTEAFF.

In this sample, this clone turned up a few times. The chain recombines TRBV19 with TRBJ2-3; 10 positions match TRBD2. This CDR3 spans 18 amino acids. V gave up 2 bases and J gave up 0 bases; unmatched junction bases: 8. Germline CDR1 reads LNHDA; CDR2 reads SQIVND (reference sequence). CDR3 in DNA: TGTGCCAGTAGTATACTCAGCGGGGGGGTCCTTAGCACAGATACGCAGTATTTT. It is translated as CASSILSGGVLSTDTQYF.

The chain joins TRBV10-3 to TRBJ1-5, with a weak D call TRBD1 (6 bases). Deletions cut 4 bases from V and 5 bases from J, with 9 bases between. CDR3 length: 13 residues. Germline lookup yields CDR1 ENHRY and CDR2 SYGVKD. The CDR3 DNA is TGTGCCATCAGTGGACAGGATGATCAGCCCCAGCATTTT. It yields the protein CAISGQDDQPQHF.